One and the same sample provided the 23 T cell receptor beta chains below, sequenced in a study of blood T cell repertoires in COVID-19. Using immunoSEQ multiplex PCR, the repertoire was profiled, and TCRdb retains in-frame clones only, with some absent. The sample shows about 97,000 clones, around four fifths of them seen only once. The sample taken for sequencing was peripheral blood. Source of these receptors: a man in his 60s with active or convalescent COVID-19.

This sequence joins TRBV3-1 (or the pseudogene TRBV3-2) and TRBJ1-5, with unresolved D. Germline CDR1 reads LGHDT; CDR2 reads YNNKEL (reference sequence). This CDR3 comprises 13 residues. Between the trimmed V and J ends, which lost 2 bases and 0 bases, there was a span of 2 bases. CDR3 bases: TGTGCCAGCAGCCAACTTAGCAATCAGCCCCAGCATTTT. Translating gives CASSQLSNQPQHF.

As DNA, the CDR3 is TGCGCCAGCTCTGACAGATACAATGAGCAGTTCTTC. It encodes CASSDRYNEQFF. The chain recombines TRBV10-2 with TRBJ2-1; tentatively, D is TRBD1 (5 bases). CDR3 size: 12 residues. In germline, CDR1 is WSHSY, CDR2 SAAADI. The V end was cut by 8 bases, the J end by 4 bases, with 9 bases between.

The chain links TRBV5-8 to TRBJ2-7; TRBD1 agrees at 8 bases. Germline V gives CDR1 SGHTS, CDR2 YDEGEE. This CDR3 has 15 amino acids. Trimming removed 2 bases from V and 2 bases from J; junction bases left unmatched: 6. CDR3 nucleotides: TGTGCCAGCAGCTTCCGGGACAGGAGGACCTACGAGCAGTACGTC. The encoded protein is CASSFRDRRTYEQYV.

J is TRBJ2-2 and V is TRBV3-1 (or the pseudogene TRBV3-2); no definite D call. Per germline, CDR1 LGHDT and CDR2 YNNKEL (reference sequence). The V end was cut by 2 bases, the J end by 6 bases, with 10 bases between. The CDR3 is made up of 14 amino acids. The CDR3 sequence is CASSQSVTPGELFF. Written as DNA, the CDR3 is TGTGCCAGCAGCCAATCTGTAACACCCGGGGAGCTGTTTTTT.

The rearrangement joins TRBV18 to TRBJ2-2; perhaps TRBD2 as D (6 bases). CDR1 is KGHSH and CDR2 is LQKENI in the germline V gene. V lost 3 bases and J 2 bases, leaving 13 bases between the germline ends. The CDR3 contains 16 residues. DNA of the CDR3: TGTGCCAGCTCACCGGTCGTAGCGGCTAACACCGGGGAGCTGTTTTTT. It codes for CASSPVVAANTGELFF.

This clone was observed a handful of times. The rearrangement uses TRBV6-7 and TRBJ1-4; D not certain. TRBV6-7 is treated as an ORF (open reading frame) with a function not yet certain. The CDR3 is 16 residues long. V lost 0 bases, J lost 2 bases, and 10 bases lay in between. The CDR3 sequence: CASSYSRRETNEKLFF. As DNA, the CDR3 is TGTGCCAGCAGTTACTCGAGGCGGGAGACTAATGAAAAACTGTTTTTT.

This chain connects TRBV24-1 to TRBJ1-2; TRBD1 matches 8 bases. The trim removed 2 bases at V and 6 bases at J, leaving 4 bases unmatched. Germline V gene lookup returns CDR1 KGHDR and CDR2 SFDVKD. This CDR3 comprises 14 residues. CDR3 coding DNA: TGTGCCACCAGTGATTCCGGGACAGGCCATGGCTACACCTTC. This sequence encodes CATSDSGTGHGYTF.

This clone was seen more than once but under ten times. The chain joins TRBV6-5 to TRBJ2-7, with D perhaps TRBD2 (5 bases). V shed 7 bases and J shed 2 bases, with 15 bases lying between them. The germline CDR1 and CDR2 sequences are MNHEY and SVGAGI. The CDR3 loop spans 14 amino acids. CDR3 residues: CASTPGRWAYEQYF. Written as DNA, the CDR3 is TGTGCCAGCACTCCGGGAAGATGGGCCTACGAGCAGTACTTC.

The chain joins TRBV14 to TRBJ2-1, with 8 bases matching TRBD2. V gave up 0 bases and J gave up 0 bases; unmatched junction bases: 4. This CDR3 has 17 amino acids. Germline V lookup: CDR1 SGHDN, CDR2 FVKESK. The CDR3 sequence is CASSQELAASSYNEQFF. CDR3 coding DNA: TGTGCCAGCAGCCAAGAACTAGCGGCCAGCTCCTACAATGAGCAGTTCTTC.

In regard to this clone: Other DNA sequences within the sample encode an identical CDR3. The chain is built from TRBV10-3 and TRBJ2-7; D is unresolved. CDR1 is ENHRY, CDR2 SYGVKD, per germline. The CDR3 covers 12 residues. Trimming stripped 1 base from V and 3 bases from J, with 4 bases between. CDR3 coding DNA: TGTGCCATCAGTGAGTTAGTCTACGAGCAGTACTTC. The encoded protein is CAISELVYEQYF.

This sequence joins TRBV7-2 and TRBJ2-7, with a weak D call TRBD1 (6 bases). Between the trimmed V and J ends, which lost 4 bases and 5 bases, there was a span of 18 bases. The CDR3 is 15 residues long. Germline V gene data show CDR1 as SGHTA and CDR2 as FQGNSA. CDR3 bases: TGTGCCAGCAGCTCTGGGGGCAGGGGTAGGAACGAGCAGTACTTC. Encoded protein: CASSSGGRGRNEQYF. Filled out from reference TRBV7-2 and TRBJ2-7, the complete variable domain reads GAGVSQSPSNKVTEKGKDVELRCDPISGHTALYWYRQSLGQGLEFLIYFQGNSAPDKSGLPSDRFSAERTGGSVSTLTIQRTQQEDSAVYLCASSSGGRGRNEQYFGPGTRLTVT.

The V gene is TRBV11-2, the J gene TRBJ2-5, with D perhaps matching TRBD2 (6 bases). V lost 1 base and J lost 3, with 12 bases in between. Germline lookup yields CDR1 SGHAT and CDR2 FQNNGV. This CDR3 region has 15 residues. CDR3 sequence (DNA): TGTGCCAGCAGCTTAGTCGGGGGAAGGGAAGAGACCCAGTACTTC. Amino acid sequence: CASSLVGGREETQYF.

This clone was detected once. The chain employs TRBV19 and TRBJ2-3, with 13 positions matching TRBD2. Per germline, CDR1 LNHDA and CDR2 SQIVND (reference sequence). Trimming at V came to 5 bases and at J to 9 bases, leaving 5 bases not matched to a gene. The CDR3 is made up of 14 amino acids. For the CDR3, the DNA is TGTGCCAGTAGTCCAGGACTAGCGGGAGACACGCAGTATTTT. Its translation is CASSPGLAGDTQYF.

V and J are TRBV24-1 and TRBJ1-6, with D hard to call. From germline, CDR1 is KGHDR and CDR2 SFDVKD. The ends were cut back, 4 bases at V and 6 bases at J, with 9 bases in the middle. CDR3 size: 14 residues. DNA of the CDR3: TGTGCCACCAGTGACTCGCACATTAATTCACCCCTCCACTTT. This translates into CATSDSHINSPLHF.

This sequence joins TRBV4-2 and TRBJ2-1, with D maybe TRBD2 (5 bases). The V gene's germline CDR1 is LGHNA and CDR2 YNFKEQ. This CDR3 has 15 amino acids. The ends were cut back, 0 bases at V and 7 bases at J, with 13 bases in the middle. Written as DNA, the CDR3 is TGTGCCAGCAGCCAAGAGAAAGCTAGCTGGAATGAGCAGTTCTTC. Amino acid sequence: CASSQEKASWNEQFF.

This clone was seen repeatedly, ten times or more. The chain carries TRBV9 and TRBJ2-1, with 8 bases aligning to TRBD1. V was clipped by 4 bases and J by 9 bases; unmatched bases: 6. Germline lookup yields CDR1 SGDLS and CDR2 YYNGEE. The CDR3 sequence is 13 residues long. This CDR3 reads CASSLSGGGEQFF. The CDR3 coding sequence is TGTGCCAGCAGCCTCTCAGGGGGCGGTGAGCAGTTCTTC.

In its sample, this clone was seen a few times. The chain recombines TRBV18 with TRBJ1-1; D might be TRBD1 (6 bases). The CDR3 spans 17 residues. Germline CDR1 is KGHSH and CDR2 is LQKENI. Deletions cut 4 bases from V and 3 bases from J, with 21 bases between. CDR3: CASSLKELQGWYTEAFF. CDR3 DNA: TGTGCCAGCTCACTTAAAGAACTACAGGGATGGTACACTGAAGCTTTCTTT.

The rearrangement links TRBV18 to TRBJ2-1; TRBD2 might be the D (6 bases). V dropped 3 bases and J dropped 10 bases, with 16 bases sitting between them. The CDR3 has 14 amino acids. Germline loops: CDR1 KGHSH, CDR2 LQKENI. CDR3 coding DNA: TGTGCCAGCTCACCGTTTAGCGGAGATTTGGAGCAGTTCTTC. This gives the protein CASSPFSGDLEQFF. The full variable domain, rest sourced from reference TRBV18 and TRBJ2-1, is NAGVMQNPRHLVRRRGQEARLRCSPMKGHSHVYWYRQLPEEGLKFMVYLQKENIIDESGMPKERFSAEFPKEGPSILRIQQVVRGDSAAYFCASSPFSGDLEQFFGPGTRLTVL.

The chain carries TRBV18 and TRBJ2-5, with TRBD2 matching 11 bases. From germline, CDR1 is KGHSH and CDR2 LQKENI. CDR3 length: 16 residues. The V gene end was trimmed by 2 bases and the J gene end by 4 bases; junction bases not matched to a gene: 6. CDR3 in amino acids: CASSPTQTSGGETQYF. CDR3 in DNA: TGTGCCAGCTCACCAACGCAAACTAGCGGGGGAGAGACCCAGTACTTC.

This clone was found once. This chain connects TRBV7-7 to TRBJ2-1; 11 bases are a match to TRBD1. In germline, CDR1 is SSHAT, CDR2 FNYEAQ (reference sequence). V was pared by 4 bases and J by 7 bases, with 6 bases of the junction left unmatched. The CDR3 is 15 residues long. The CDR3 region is CASSSRTGGRNEQFF. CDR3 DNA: TGTGCCAGCAGCTCCCGGACAGGGGGCAGGAATGAGCAGTTCTTC.

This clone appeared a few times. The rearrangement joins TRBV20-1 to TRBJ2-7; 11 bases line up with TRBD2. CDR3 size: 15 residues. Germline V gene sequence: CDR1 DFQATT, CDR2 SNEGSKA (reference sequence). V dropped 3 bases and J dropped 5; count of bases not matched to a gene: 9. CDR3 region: CSASHSGRASNEQYF. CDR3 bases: TGCAGTGCTAGTCATAGCGGGAGGGCCAGTAACGAGCAGTACTTC.

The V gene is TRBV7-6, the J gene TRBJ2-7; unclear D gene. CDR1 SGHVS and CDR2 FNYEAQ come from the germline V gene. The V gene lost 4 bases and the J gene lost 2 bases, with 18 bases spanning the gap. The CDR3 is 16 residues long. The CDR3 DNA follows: TGTGCCAGCAGCTCGCAGCATACAGTTCAAGCCTACGAGCAGTACTTC. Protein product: CASSSQHTVQAYEQYF. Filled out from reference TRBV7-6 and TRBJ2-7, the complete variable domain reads GAGVSQSPRYKVTKRGQDVALRCDPISGHVSLYWYRQALGQGPEFLTYFNYEAQQDKSGLPNDRFSAERPEGSISTLTIQRTEQRDSAMYRCASSSQHTVQAYEQYFGPGTRLTVT.

In DNA form, the CDR3 reads TGTGCCAGCAGCGTGGGGGGTGGCCCGAACACTGAAGCTTTCTTT. It translates to CASSVGGGPNTEAFF. The chain couples TRBV9 to TRBJ1-1, with D maybe TRBD1 (5 bases). CDR3 length: 15 residues. Germline V gene data show CDR1 as SGDLS and CDR2 as YYNGEE. V was shortened by 2 bases and J by 1 base, with 12 bases between the two germline ends.